This TCR beta chain is from a study of shared clonotypes between healthy human individuals. General study findings and limits: The four-donor shared clonotypes exceeded non-shared clonotypes in generation probability, with non-shared ones scoring lower.

Turning to this clone: Its antigen is as yet unknown.

Method: immunoSEQ multiplex PCR; TCRdb's copy keeps in-frame clones and lacks some. In the table there are some 2.1 million clones, around 95% of which are singletons. CDR1 SGHAT and CDR2 FQNNGV come from the germline V gene. V was trimmed by 6 bases and J by 5 bases, leaving 16 bases between them. The CDR3 length is 14 residues. V is TRBV11-2 and J is TRBJ2-5; D perhaps matches TRBD2 (7 bases). The sequenced sample was naive CD4+ T cells sorted from blood. Subset defined: CD45RA+ positively selected. This TCR came from a man aged 18 to 29 in good health. The CDR3 DNA reads TGTGCCAGCAGGTCCTGGGGGGGCCCGGAGACCCAGTACTTC. This codes for CASRSWGGPETQYF. The variable domain in full, completed from reference TRBV11-2 and TRBJ2-5, reads EAGVAQSPRYKIIEKRQSVAFWCNPISGHATLYWYQQILGQGPKLLIQFQNNGVVDDSQLPKDRFSAERLKGVDSTLKIQPAKLEDSAVYLCASRSWGGPETQYFGPGTRLLVL.